A single sample is the source of the 17 T cell receptor beta chains below, sequenced in a study of T cell responses to AZD1222 COVID-19 vaccine. TCRdb's copy holds only in-frame clones and misses some; the assay was immunoSEQ multiplex PCR. The sample has about 150,000 clones, more than 85% seen once. The material sequenced was peripheral blood, taken on day 0 of AZD1222 vaccination. The source of these receptors is an adult in good health.

The CDR3 here is CATSDSRPGGNQPQHF. CDR3 nucleotides: TGTGCCACCAGTGACTCCAGGCCAGGGGGAAATCAGCCCCAGCATTTT. The V call is TRBV24-1, the J call TRBJ1-5, with 7 bases identical to TRBD1. The CDR3 length is 16 residues. Per the germline V gene, CDR1 is KGHDR and CDR2 is SFDVKD. V was clipped by 4 bases and J by 4 bases; unmatched bases: 9.

The chain recombines TRBV27 with TRBJ1-1; D uncertain. This CDR3 contains 14 residues. CDR1 MNHEY and CDR2 SMNVEV come from the germline V gene (reference sequence). The V and J ends lost 3 bases and 0 bases respectively, with 8 bases between them. The CDR3 nucleotides are TGTGCCAGCAGTTTGTCTGTGATGAACACTGAAGCTTTCTTT. Encoded protein: CASSLSVMNTEAFF.

CDR3 DNA sequence: TGTGCCAGCAGCAAACAGGGGGCTGGAAACACCATATATTTT. Translation: CASSKQGAGNTIYF. V is TRBV28 and J is TRBJ1-3; 8 positions match TRBD1. Germline CDR1 MDHEN, CDR2 SYDVKM. This CDR3 contains 14 residues. Trimming cost V 6 bases and J 2 bases; bases outside gene matches: 3.

The chain uses TRBV10-1 and TRBJ2-3; D is uncertain. V was clipped by 3 bases and J by 4 bases, with 14 bases between them. Germline values: CDR1 WNHNN, CDR2 SYGVQD (reference sequence). CDR3 size: 15 residues. The CDR3 DNA is TGCGCCAGCAGTGAAGGTCTCCCCACGGCAGATACGCAGTATTTT. Translation gives CASSEGLPTADTQYF.

The J gene is TRBJ1-5, the V gene TRBV19; D may be TRBD1 (6 bases). The CDR3 has 17 amino acids. V lost 1 base to trimming and J lost 0 bases, with 13 bases between them. The germline V gene has CDR1 LNHDA and CDR2 SQIVND (reference sequence). CDR3 DNA sequence: TGTGCCAGTAGTATAGTTGACAGGAGAAATAGCAATCAGCCCCAGCATTTT. Protein: CASSIVDRRNSNQPQHF. The variable domain in full, completed from reference TRBV19 and TRBJ1-5, reads DGGITQSPKYLFRKEGQNVTLSCEQNLNHDAMYWYRQDPGQGLRLIYYSQIVNDFQKGDIAEGYSVSREKKESFPLTVTSAQKNPTAFYLCASSIVDRRNSNQPQHFGDGTRLSIL.

The DNA for the CDR3 is TGTGCCAGCAGTGTGAACGAAGCTAACTATGGCTACACCTTC. It specifies CASSVNEANYGYTF. The chain combines TRBV28 with TRBJ1-2; D gene ambiguous. Between the trimmed V and J ends, which lost 5 bases and 0 bases, there was a span of 10 bases. The CDR3 length is 14 residues. Germline V gives CDR1 MDHEN, CDR2 SYDVKM.

V gene TRBV5-1 combines with J gene TRBJ2-1; either TRBD1 or TRBD2 may supply D (5 bases each). The length of the CDR3 is 15 residues. The V gene lost 0 bases and the J gene lost 3 bases, with 10 bases spanning the gap. Per germline, CDR1 SGHRS and CDR2 YFSETQ. The CDR3 protein is CASSLGDRLYNEQFF. Here the CDR3 DNA reads TGCGCCAGCAGCTTGGGGGACCGACTCTACAATGAGCAGTTCTTC.

This chain uses TRBV11-2 with TRBJ1-4; TRBD1 aligns across 7 bases. The length of the CDR3 is 15 residues. Trimming at V came to 5 bases and at J to 8 bases, leaving 11 bases not matched to a gene. CDR1 and CDR2 (germline): SGHAT, FQNNGV. Here the CDR3 DNA reads TGTGCCAGCAGCCCCCAGGGGGGGTTAGGCGAAAAACTGTTTTTT. Encoded protein: CASSPQGGLGEKLFF.

CDR3 coding DNA: TGTGCCAGCTCAGAGGACAGGGCCGAGCAGTACTTC. Its translation: CASSEDRAEQYF. The rearrangement joins TRBV18 to TRBJ2-7; 8 nucleotides line up with TRBD1. CDR1 is KGHSH, CDR2 LQKENI, per germline. V trimming: 5 bases; J trimming: 6 bases; junction bases outside the gene matches: 3. The CDR3 totals 12 residues. Variable domain in full (rest from reference TRBV18 and TRBJ2-7): NAGVMQNPRHLVRRRGQEARLRCSPMKGHSHVYWYRQLPEEGLKFMVYLQKENIIDESGMPKERFSAEFPKEGPSILRIQQVVRGDSAAYFCASSEDRAEQYFGPGTRLTVT.

This clone was counted between two and nine times. The V call is TRBV7-9, the J call TRBJ2-2; a weak D match, TRBD2 (7 bases). The CDR3 extends over 16 amino acids. V lost 5 bases and J 1 base, leaving 14 bases between the germline ends. Per germline, CDR1 SEHNR and CDR2 FQNEAQ (reference sequence). The chain's CDR3 is CASSAGGAENTGELFF. CDR3 bases: TGTGCCAGCAGCGCTGGGGGGGCCGAGAACACCGGGGAGCTGTTTTTT.

The chain carries TRBV30 and TRBJ2-6; D is perhaps TRBD1 (6 bases). Trimming stripped 0 bases from V and 2 bases from J, with 8 bases between. CDR3 size: 15 residues. Germline lookup yields CDR1 GTSNPN and CDR2 SVGIG (reference sequence). The DNA of the CDR3 is TGTGCCTGGAGTGTTCCAGGGGCTGGGGCCAACGTCCTGACTTTC. Translating gives CAWSVPGAGANVLTF.

As concerns this clone: The sample carries other DNA sequences with the same CDR3. The chain carries TRBV5-1 and TRBJ2-7; the match to TRBD2 covers 15 bases. Germline assignment: CDR1 SGHRS and CDR2 YFSETQ. V lost 4 bases, J lost 0 bases, and 2 bases stayed unmatched. The CDR3 covers 16 residues. CDR3 loop: CASSLGLAGGSYEQYF. CDR3 nucleotide sequence: TGCGCCAGCAGCCTGGGACTAGCGGGGGGCTCCTACGAGCAGTACTTC.

This clone was detected only once. J is TRBJ2-7 and V is TRBV6-5; D is uncertain. The CDR3 sequence is 13 residues long. Germline V gene data show CDR1 as MNHEY and CDR2 as SVGAGI. Trimming stripped 4 bases from V and 3 bases from J, with 10 bases between. The CDR3 region has the DNA TGTGCCAGCAGTTCCTCCATAGGCTACGAGCAGTACTTC. This codes for CASSSSIGYEQYF.

With respect to this clone: One end of the junction fails to match germline, which may point to a read error. J is TRBJ2-2 and V is TRBV11-1; weak D call: TRBD1 (5 bases). CDR1 is SGHAT, CDR2 FQDESV, per germline (reference sequence). This CDR3 is 11 amino acids long. CDR3 residues: CASSLEGALFF. CDR3 DNA sequence: TGTGCCAGCAGCTTAGAAGGGGCGCTGTTTTTT. Using reference TRBV11-1 and TRBJ2-2 for the parts outside the CDR3, the full variable domain is EAEVAQSPRYKITEKSQAVAFWCDPISGHATLYWYRQILGQGPELLVQFQDESVVDDSQLPKDRFSAERLKGVDSTLKIQPAELGDSAMYLCASSLEGALFFGEGSRLTVL.

The rearrangement uses TRBV2 and TRBJ2-4; 8 positions agree with TRBD2. The J segment lost 7 bases and the V segment lost 1 base, leaving 6 bases of the junction unmatched. The CDR3 runs to 15 residues. Looked up from germline, CDR1 is SNHLY and CDR2 is FYNNEI. The CDR3 spells CASSEGGSGTNIQYF. Written as DNA, the CDR3 is TGTGCCAGCAGTGAAGGGGGTAGCGGGACGAACATTCAGTACTTC.

This chain links TRBV7-3 with TRBJ1-1; the D gene is possibly TRBD1 (6 bases). This CDR3 has 15 residues. Germline CDR1 reads SGHTA; CDR2 reads FQGTGA. The V and J ends lost 8 bases and 7 bases respectively, with 23 bases between them. CDR3 in DNA: TGTGCCAGCTCCCCCTCATCAGGGGAGGGGCTTGAAGCTTTCTTT. Its translation is CASSPSSGEGLEAFF.

This clone came up once. The J gene is TRBJ1-4, the V gene TRBV11-2; a possible D gene is TRBD1 (6 bases). V was trimmed by 6 bases and J by 3 bases, leaving 14 bases between them. The CDR3 sequence is 15 residues long. CDR1 is SGHAT and CDR2 is FQNNGV in the germline V gene. The CDR3 protein is CASRNTGTANEKLFF. CDR3 DNA: TGTGCCAGCAGGAATACAGGGACCGCTAATGAAAAACTGTTTTTT.